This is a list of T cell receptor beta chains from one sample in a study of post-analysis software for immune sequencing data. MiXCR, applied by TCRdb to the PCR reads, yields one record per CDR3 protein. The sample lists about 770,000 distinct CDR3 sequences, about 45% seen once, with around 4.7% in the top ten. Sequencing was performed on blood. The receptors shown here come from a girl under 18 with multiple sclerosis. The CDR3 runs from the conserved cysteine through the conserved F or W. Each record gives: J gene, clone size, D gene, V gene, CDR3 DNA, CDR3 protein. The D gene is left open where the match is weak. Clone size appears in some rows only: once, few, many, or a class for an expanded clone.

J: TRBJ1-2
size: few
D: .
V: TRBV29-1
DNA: TGCAGCGTTGAAGTTAGGGATGGCTACACCTTC
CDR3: CSVEVRDGYTF

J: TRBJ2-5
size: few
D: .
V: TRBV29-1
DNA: TGCAGCGTTTTATATGGGTGGGAGACCCAGTACTTC
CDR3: CSVLYGWETQYF

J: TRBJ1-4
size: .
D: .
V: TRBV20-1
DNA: TGCAGTGCTATCCAGGGGTACAGTACTAATGAAAAACTGTTTTTT
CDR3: CSAIQGYSTNEKLFF

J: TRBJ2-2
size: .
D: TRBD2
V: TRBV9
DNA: TGTGCCAGCTGGGGGGGCACCGGGGAGCTGTTTTTT
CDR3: CASWGGTGELFF

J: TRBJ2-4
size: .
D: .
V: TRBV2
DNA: TGTGCCAGCAGTGGGACAGCTCACGGGGGTATAAACATTCAGTACTTC
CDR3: CASSGTAHGGINIQYF

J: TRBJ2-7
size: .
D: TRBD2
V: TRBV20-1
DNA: TGCAGTGCTAGAGTGGGGGGAGGGAATGAGCAGTACTTC
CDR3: CSARVGGGNEQYF

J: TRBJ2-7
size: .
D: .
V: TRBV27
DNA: TGTGCCAGCAGCGTACAGGTGAACTACGAGCAGTACTTC
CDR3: CASSVQVNYEQYF

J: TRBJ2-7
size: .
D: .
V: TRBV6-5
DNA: TGTGCCAGCAGTTACTCGAACCTCCCGGGCTGGTCCGAGCAGTACTTC
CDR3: CASSYSNLPGWSEQYF

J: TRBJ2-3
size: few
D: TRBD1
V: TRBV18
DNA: TGTGCCAGCTCCAAGACAACAGGGGCGGATACGCAGTATTTT
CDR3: CASSKTTGADTQYF

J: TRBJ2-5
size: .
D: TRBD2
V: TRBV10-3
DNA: TGTGCCATCAGTGAGAGCTTAGGACTAGCGGGCCAAGAGACCCAGTACTTC
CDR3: CAISESLGLAGQETQYF

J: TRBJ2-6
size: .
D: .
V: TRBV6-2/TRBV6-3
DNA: TGTGCCAGCACCCTCCTTGCTGGGGCCAACGTCCTGACTTTC
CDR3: CASTLLAGANVLTF

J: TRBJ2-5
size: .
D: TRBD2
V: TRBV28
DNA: TGTGCCAGTAAGACTAGCGGAGTGCCCAGGGAGACCCAGTACTTC
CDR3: CASKTSGVPRETQYF

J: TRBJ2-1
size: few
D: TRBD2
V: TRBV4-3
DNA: TGCGCCAGCAGCGGCCGACTAGCGCGCAATGAGCAGTTCTTC
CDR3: CASSGRLARNEQFF

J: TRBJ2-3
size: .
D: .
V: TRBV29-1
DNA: TGCAGCGTTATCCCGACTAGCACAGATACGCAGTATTTT
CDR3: CSVIPTSTDTQYF

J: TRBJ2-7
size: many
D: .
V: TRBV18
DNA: TGTGCCAGCTCACCCCCGGGCTCCTACGAGCAGTACTTC
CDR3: CASSPPGSYEQYF

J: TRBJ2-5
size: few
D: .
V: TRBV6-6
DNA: TGTGCCAGCAGTTTCATAGAGACCCAGTACTTC
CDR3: CASSFIETQYF

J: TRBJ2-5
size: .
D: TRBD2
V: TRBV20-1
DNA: TGCAGTGCTAGAGATCTCAAGACTAGCGACCACAATGAGCAGTACTTC
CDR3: CSARDLKTSDHNEQYF

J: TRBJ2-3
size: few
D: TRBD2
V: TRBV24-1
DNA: TGTGCCACCAGTGAAGCCGGGACTAGAGTGGTGTCAGATACGCAGTATTTT
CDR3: CATSEAGTRVVSDTQYF

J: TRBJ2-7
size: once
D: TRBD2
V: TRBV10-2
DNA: TGCGCCAGCAGGGCTACTAGCGCGCCAGCCTACGAGCAGTACTTC
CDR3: CASRATSAPAYEQYF

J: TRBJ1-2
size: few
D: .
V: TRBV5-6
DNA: TGTGCCAGCAGCTTGATCGGTTCCGGCTACACCTTC
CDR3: CASSLIGSGYTF

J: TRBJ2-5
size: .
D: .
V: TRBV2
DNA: TGTGCCATCCCAATCGGGGGCCAAGAGACCCAGTACTTC
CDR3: CAIPIGGQETQYF

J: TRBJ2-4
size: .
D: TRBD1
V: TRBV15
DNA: TGTGCCACCAGCAGAGAGACGACAGGGAAAAACATTCAGTACTTC
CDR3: CATSRETTGKNIQYF

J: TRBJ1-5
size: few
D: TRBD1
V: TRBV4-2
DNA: TGTGCCAGCAGCCACCCAGGGGGGGATCAGCCCCAGCATTTT
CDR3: CASSHPGGDQPQHF

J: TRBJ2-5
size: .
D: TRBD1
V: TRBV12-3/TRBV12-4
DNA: TGTGCCAGCAGTTTAGCGCCTTGGGGGGCCCCACAGGGGGCGCCACGGGAGACCCAGTACTTC
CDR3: CASSLAPWGAPQGAPRETQYF

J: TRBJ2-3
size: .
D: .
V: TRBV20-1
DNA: TGCAGTGCTAGGAACGGGGCGGATACGCAGTATTTT
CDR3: CSARNGADTQYF

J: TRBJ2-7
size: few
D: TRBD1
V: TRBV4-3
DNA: TGCGCCAGCAGCCAAGTTAATAACAGGGGGTACGAGCAGTACTTC
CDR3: CASSQVNNRGYEQYF

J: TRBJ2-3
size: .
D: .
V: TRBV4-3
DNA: TGCGCCAGCAGCCAAGATAAGGATACGCAGTATTTT
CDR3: CASSQDKDTQYF

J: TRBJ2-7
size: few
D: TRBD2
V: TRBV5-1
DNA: TGCGCCAGCAGCTTGCTAGCGGGAGATTTGGTAGACGAGCAGTACTTC
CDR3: CASSLLAGDLVDEQYF

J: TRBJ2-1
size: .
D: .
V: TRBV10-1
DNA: TGCGCCAGCAGTGAGGAGCCAGGGGCCCCCTACAATGAGCAGTTCTTC
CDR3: CASSEEPGAPYNEQFF

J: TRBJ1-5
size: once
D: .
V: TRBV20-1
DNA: TGCAGTGCTCGATCGGGCATTAGTCAGCCCCAGCATTTT
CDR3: CSARSGISQPQHF

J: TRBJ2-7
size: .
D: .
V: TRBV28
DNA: TGTGCCACCCTAGGGAGCCCAAGGGGCTACTACGAGCAGTACTTC
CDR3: CATLGSPRGYYEQYF

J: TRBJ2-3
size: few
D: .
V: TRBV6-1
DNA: TGTGTCAGCAGTCGAAGGGGTTCATTCAGAGTTTCAGATACGCAGTATTTT
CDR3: CVSSRRGSFRVSDTQYF

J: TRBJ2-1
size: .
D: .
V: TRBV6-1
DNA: TGTGCCAGCAGTGAAATAAGGGATGAGCAGTTCTTC
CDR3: CASSEIRDEQFF

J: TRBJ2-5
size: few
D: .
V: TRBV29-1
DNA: TGCAGCGTTGGCCGGCAGACCCAAGAGACCCAGTACTTC
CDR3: CSVGRQTQETQYF

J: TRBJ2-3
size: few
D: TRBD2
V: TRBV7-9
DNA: TGTGCCAGCAGCCGTGGGACTAGCGGGAGAGAAACAGATACGCAGTATTTT
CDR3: CASSRGTSGRETDTQYF

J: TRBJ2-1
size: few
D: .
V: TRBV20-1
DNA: TGCAGTGCTACCACCAGCGCGGCCAACCTATACAATGAGCAGTTCTTC
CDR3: CSATTSAANLYNEQFF

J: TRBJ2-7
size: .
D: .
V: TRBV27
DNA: TGTGCCAGCAGTTTATGGCCGGGGCAGCTTTGGGAGCAGTACTTC
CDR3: CASSLWPGQLWEQYF

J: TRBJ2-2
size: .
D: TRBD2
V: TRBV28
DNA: TGTGCCAGCAGAGTACCAGCGGGAGTGGGGGCCGGGGAGCTGTTTTTT
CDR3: CASRVPAGVGAGELFF

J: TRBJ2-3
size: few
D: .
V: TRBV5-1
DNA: TGCGCCAGCAGCTTGACGGTCAGCACAGATACGCAGTATTTT
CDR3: CASSLTVSTDTQYF

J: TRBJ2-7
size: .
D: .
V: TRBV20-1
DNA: TGCAGTGCTAGTAGTAGTCGGGGCCCAGAGGACCTCTACGAGCAGTACTTC
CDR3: CSASSSRGPEDLYEQYF

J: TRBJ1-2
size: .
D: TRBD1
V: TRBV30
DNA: TGTGCCTGGAGAGAGGGGACAGGGGATGGCTACACCTTC
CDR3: CAWREGTGDGYTF

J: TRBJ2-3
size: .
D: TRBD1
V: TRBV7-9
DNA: TGTGCCGGCGATTTAATGCGACAGGGGAACACAGATACGCAGTATTTT
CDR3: CAGDLMRQGNTDTQYF

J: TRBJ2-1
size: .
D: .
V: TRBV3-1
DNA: TGTGCCAGCAGCCAAGTGTTCATTTGGGGGCATGAGCAGTTCTTC
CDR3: CASSQVFIWGHEQFF

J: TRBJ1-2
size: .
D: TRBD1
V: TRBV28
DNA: TGTGCCAGCAGGCACTTCGGGGACAGAAGCGACTACACCTTC
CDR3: CASRHFGDRSDYTF

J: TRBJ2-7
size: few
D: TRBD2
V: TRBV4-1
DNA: TGCGCCAGCAGCCGCGGGACTAGCGCCCTCGAGCAGTACTTC
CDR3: CASSRGTSALEQYF

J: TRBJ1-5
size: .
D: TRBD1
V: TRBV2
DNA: TGTGCCAGCAGGGACAGGGCAAGCGGGGGCAATCAGCCCCAGCATTTT
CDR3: CASRDRASGGNQPQHF